This T cell receptor beta chain was retrieved from a study of chemoradiotherapy in HPV16-positive cancers. Study at large: Candidate HPV-specific T-cell clones and common TCR motifs came from functional assays in a couple of HPV16-positive patients. Findings and caveats of the study: The functional HPV-specific definition rests on just a couple of HPV16-positive patients. During treatment, candidate HPV-specific clones and E7-related motifs expanded in tumor.

TCRdb's table, derived via immunoSEQ multiplex PCR, lists solely in-frame clones and lacks some. Of fewer than 40,000 clones listed, around 92% were seen once; the top ten hold under 4%. The germline V gene has CDR1 SGHDT and CDR2 YYEEEE. V gave up 3 bases and J gave up 0 bases, with 10 bases separating them. This CDR3 contains 15 residues. Concerning this clone itself: Its antigen is still unknown.

The chain employs TRBV5-6 and TRBJ2-1; tentatively, D is TRBD2 (5 bases). The receptor comes from a human donor with HPV-associated anogenital cancer. The sample in question was blood, obtained from a patient who underwent chemoradiotherapy. The CDR3, as DNA: TGTGCCAGCAGCTATGACGGGAACTCCTACAATGAGCAGTTCTTC. Amino acid sequence: CASSYDGNSYNEQFF.